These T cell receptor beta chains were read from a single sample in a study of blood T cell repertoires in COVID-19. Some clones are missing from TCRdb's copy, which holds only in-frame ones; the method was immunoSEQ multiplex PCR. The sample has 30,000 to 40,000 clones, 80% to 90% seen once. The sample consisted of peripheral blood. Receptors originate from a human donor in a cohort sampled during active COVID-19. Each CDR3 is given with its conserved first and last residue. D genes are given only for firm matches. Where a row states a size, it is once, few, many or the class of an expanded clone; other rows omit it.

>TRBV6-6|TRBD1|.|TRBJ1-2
TGTGCCAGCAGTTACTCTGGGACAGGAACCCACCAAACCTTC
CASSYSGTGTHQTF
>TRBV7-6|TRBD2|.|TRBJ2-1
TGTGCCAGCAGCTCAAAACGCCTTGGGAGGGGTCCCTACAATGAGCAGTTCTTC
CASSSKRLGRGPYNEQFF
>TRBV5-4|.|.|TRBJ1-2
TGTGCCAGCAGCTTGGAGGGGGAAAGGGCTAACTATGGCTACACCTTC
CASSLEGERANYGYTF
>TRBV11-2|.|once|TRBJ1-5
TGTGCCAGCAGCTTAATGGGCCAACCCCATCAGCCCCAGCATTTT
CASSLMGQPHQPQHF
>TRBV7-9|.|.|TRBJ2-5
TGTGCCAGCAGATTGACCCAGGGGGGCAAACGACAAGAGACCCAGTACTTC
CASRLTQGGKRQETQYF
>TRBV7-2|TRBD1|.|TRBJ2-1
TGTGCCAGCAGCTCCGACAGGGCTTCCTACAATGAGCAGTTCTTC
CASSSDRASYNEQFF
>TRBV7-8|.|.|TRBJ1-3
TGTGCCAGCAGCTTAGCAGCATACGAAGCTGGAAACACCATATATTTT
CASSLAAYEAGNTIYF
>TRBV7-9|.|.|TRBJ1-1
TGTGCCAGCAGCTCAAACACTGAAGCTTTCTTT
CASSSNTEAFF
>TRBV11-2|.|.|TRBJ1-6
TGTGCCAGCAGCTTCTGGGAGACTGATTCACCCCTCCACTTT
CASSFWETDSPLHF
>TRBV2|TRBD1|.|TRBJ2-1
TGTGCCAGCCAAAATGGACAGGCCTTTGGGGATGAGCAGTTCTTC
CASQNGQAFGDEQFF
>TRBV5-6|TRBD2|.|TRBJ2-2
TGTGCCAGCAGCTATCCTAGCGGGACATTCACCGGGGAGCTGTTTTTT
CASSYPSGTFTGELFF
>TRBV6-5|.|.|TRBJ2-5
TGTGCCAGCAGTTACTCGTGGACTAATCGAGGAACCCAGTACTTC
CASSYSWTNRGTQYF
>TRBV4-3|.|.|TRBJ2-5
TGCGCCAGCAGCCAAGACACTAGTAGGGAGACCCAGTACTTC
CASSQDTSRETQYF
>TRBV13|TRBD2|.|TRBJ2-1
TGTGCCAGCAGCGTAGGACTAGCATTCAATGAGCAGTTCTTC
CASSVGLAFNEQFF
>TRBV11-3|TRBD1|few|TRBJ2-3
TGTGCCAGCAGCTTGAGACAGGGGGCTGCAGATACGCAGTATTTT
CASSLRQGAADTQYF
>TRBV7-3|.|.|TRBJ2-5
TGTGCCAGCAGCTTGGCAGGGGCTCAAGAGACCCAGTACTTC
CASSLAGAQETQYF
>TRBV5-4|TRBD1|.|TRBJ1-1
TGTGCCAGCAGTAGGGGGACAGGGGGCTGGGTTGAAGCTTTCTTT
CASSRGTGGWVEAFF
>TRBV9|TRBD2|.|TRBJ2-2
TGTGCCAGCAGCGTAGAAGCGGGGGGGCCGAACACCGGGGAGCTGTTTTTT
CASSVEAGGPNTGELFF
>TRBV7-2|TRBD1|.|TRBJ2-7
TGTGCCAGCAGCTCCCCGGGACAGGGGTACTCCTACGAGCAGTACTTC
CASSSPGQGYSYEQYF
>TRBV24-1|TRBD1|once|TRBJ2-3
TGTGCCACCAGTGGGACAGGATACACAGATACGCAGTATTTT
CATSGTGYTDTQYF
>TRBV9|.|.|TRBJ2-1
TGTGCCAGCAGCGTAGCCGGGGATGAGCAGTTCTTC
CASSVAGDEQFF
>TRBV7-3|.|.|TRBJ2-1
TGTGCCAGCAGCCAACGCGTGAGCTCCTACAATGAGCAGTTCTTC
CASSQRVSSYNEQFF
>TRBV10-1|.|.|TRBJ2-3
TGCGCCAGCCTAAGTGGGGCTGAGGTAGATACGCAGTATTTT
CASLSGAEVDTQYF
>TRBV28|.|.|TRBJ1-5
TGTGCCAGCAGTTCCCCCCCGGGCAATCAGCCCCAGCATTTT
CASSSPPGNQPQHF
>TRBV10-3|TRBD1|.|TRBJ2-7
TGTGCCATCAGGGGACAGGTCTACTACGAGCAGTACTTC
CAIRGQVYYEQYF
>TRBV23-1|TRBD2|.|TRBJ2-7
TGCGCCAGCAGCCACGGGGGGGATGGTCGCGGACTAGAGCAGTACTTC
CASSHGGDGRGLEQYF
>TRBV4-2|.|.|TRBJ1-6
TGTGCCAGCAGCCAAGAGCCCCCAGGGTCGGGTTCACCCCTCCACTTT
CASSQEPPGSGSPLHF
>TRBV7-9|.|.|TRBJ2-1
TGTGCCAGCAGCTTAGACAGGTACGATGAGCAGTTCTTC
CASSLDRYDEQFF
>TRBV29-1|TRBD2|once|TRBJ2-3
TGCAGCGTTGAAGATAGGGCAGGGACTAGTGGGTTTCCTAGCACAGATACGCAGTATTTT
CSVEDRAGTSGFPSTDTQYF